This TCR beta chain was sequenced in a study of cytomegalovirus exposure and HLA in healthy donors. 60 Vbeta and 13 Jbeta primers were used in PCR. Libraries were prepared by immunoSEQ multiplex PCR; TCRdb keeps only in-frame clonotypes and omits some of them. This repertoire shows 160,000 or so clones, 60% to 80% found once; its top ten account for approximately 1.3%. In its sample, this clone was seen once. The sequencing input was PBMCs. The clonotype originates from a man in his sixties in good health and CMV-seronegative.

DNA for the CDR3: TGTGCCAGCAGCTTAGGACTAGCGGGGGCTAGCACAGATACGCAGTATTTT. This translates into CASSLGLAGASTDTQYF. This chain links TRBV7-2 with TRBJ2-3, with TRBD2 identical over 12 bases. CDR3 length equals 17 residues. V was pared by 1 base and J by 0 bases, with 2 bases of the junction left unmatched. Germline-derived CDR1 and CDR2 are SGHTA and FQGNSA.